The 9 T cell receptor beta chains listed next were all sequenced from one sample in a study of T cells after yellow fever vaccination (dated by TCRdb to 2018 to 2020). What this sample's treatment or condition label stands for: live attenuated yellow fever vaccine strain. Library preparation used 5' RACE. Reads for this sample came from an Illumina HiSeq 2500. In-frame beta chains were kept once TCRdb had trimmed the public reads at Q25 with fastp and called clones with MiXCR. Under each unique CDR3 protein, matching rows form one entry showing the most common genes and DNA. In all, the sample holds around 180,000 distinct CDR3 sequences, and 6.2% of those were seen once. The top ten hold roughly 3% of the sample. Specimen: CD4+ T cells sorted from PBMCs, collected on the day of the first yellow fever vaccination. These TCRs come from a man between 18 and 29 years old who received the YFV17D yellow fever vaccine.

This clonotype occurred many times. The V call is TRBV6-1, the J call TRBJ1-1; 8 nucleotides align to TRBD1. V trimming: 4 bases; J trimming: 1 base; junction bases outside the gene matches: 5. This CDR3 has 15 residues. CDR1 MNHNS and CDR2 SASEGT come from the germline V gene. The DNA of the CDR3 is TGTGCCAGCAGTGCAACCGGACAGGGGAACACTGAAGCTTTCTTT. This codes for CASSATGQGNTEAFF.

This clonotype was picked up many times. V usage is TRBV29-1 and J usage is TRBJ1-3; the match to TRBD1 covers 7 bases. J lost 14 bases, V lost 1 base, and 17 bases had no gene match. The germline V gene has CDR1 SQVTM and CDR2 ANQGSEA. This CDR3 spans 15 amino acids. The CDR3 sequence is CSVEVKNRGPGRVYF. Written as DNA, the CDR3 is TGCAGCGTTGAAGTCAAGAACAGGGGCCCGGGTCGAGTATATTTT.

This clonotype occurred a few times. The chain has TRBV18 and TRBJ2-5; tentative D call: TRBD1 (5 bases). V shed 2 bases and J shed 5 bases, with 12 bases lying between them. This CDR3 has 14 residues. Germline values: CDR1 KGHSH, CDR2 LQKENI. CDR3 amino acids: CASSPARVGETQYF. CDR3 sequence (DNA): TGTGCCAGCTCACCAGCCAGGGTGGGGGAGACCCAGTACTTC.

In this sample, this clonotype turned up a few times. The V gene is TRBV18, the J gene TRBJ1-3; TRBD1 matches at 7 bases. The germline CDR1 and CDR2 sequences are KGHSH and LQKENI. V trimming: 8 bases; J trimming: 0 bases; junction bases outside the gene matches: 7. The CDR3 contains 15 residues. The CDR3 reads CASTTGTDSGNTIYF. Here the CDR3 DNA reads TGTGCCAGCACGACGGGGACAGACTCTGGAAACACCATATATTTT. Filled out from reference TRBV18 and TRBJ1-3, the complete variable domain reads NAGVMQNPRHLVRRRGQEARLRCSPMKGHSHVYWYRQLPEEGLKFMVYLQKENIIDESGMPKERFSAEFPKEGPSILRIQQVVRGDSAAYFCASTTGTDSGNTIYFGEGSWLTVV.

This clonotype occurred many times. CDR3 sequence: CAWITRDRASTDTQYF. DNA for the CDR3: TGTGCCTGGATCACCCGGGACCGGGCGAGCACAGATACGCAGTATTTT. The rearrangement links TRBV30 to TRBJ2-3; D may match TRBD1 or TRBD2 (5 bases each). Germline V gives CDR1 GTSNPN, CDR2 SVGIG (reference sequence). This CDR3 is built from 16 residues. Deletions cut 4 bases from V and 0 bases from J, with 17 bases between.

This clonotype was seen many times. The V gene is TRBV28, the J gene TRBJ2-7; D gene ambiguous. The CDR3 has 12 residues. The germline gives CDR1 MDHEN, CDR2 SYDVKM. With 6 bases removed from V and 6 bases from J, the gap between germline ends came to 12 bases. CDR3 region: CASRQDIGEQYV. The CDR3 bases are TGTGCCAGCAGACAAGATATCGGCGAGCAGTACGTC.

This clonotype appeared many times. This chain uses TRBV20-1 with TRBJ2-3; D possibly matches TRBD1 or TRBD2 (5 bases each). Germline assignment: CDR1 DFQATT and CDR2 SNEGSKA (reference sequence). Deletions cut 2 bases from V and 6 bases from J, with 12 bases between. This CDR3 region has 13 residues. In DNA form, the CDR3 reads TGCAGTGCTAGAAGGGACCCAGGCGATACGCAGTATTTT. This gives the protein CSARRDPGDTQYF.

The sample holds many counts of this clonotype. The gene calls are TRBV5-1 and TRBJ2-2; weak D call: TRBD1 (6 bases). V lost 0 bases and J lost 4, with 7 bases in between. This CDR3 contains 14 residues. Germline V gives CDR1 SGHRS, CDR2 YFSETQ. CDR3 nucleotides: TGCGCCAGCAGCTTGGACAGGGCCACCGGGGAGCTGTTTTTT. Protein: CASSLDRATGELFF.

This clonotype was picked up many times. This chain uses TRBV11-3 with TRBJ2-5; TRBD1 matches 8 bases. V gave up 4 bases and J gave up 6 bases; unmatched junction bases: 7. The CDR3 has 14 residues. Germline V gene data show CDR1 as SGHNT and CDR2 as YENEEA. The CDR3 loop is CASSSRDRGKTQYF. The CDR3 nucleotides read TGTGCCAGCAGCTCGCGCGACAGGGGAAAGACCCAGTACTTC.